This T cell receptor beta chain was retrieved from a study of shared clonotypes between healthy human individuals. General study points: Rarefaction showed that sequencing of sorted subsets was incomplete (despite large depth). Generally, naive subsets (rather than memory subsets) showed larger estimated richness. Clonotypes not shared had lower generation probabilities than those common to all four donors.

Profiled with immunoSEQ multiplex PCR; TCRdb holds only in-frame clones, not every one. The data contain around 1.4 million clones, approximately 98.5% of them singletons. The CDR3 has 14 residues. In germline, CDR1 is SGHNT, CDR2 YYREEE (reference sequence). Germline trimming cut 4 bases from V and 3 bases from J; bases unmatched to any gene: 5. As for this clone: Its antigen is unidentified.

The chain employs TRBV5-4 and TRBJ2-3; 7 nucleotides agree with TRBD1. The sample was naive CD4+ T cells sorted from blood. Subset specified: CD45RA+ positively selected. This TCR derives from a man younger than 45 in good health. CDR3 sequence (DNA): TGTGCCAGCAGCAATGACAGGGAGACAGATACGCAGTATTTT. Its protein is CASSNDRETDTQYF.